Shown below are 20 T cell receptor beta chains from a single sample sequenced in a study of early T cells in non-severe SARS-CoV-2 infection. Each CDR3 protein is one row after TCRdb ran MiXCR on the 5' RACE reads. The table shows nearly 60,000 distinct CDR3 sequences, with approximately 12% occurring only once. The sample consisted of whole blood. Receptor source: an adult who was a healthcare worker with PCR-confirmed SARS-CoV-2 infection or an uninfected control (not recorded which).

This clonotype was detected ten times or more. The chain is built from TRBV4-1 and TRBJ2-3; 11 bases line up with TRBD1. The germline V gene encodes CDR1 MGHRA and CDR2 YSYEKL. V dropped 8 bases and J dropped 6; count of bases not matched to a gene: 7. The CDR3 runs 14 residues. CDR3 nucleotide sequence: TGCGCCAGCCGCCCGGGACAGGGGGTTGATACGCAGTATTTT. Its translation: CASRPGQGVDTQYF.

This CDR3 reads CASSLYRSSRQTDEQFF. CDR3 nucleotide sequence: TGTGCCAGCAGCTTATACCGTAGCTCACGACAGACCGATGAGCAGTTCTTC. The chain employs TRBV7-2 and TRBJ2-1; weak D call: TRBD1 (5 bases). The CDR3 spans 17 residues. The germline CDR1 and CDR2 sequences are SGHTA and FQGNSA. Trimming shortened V by 2 bases and J by 8 bases, and 22 bases separated the two germline ends.

Remarks on this clonotype: This may be a read error: a much more frequent sequence differs by one nucleotide. This chain connects TRBV18 to TRBJ2-2, with D maybe TRBD2 (5 bases). Germline V gives CDR1 KGHSH, CDR2 LQKENI. This CDR3 is built from 15 residues. The CDR3 loop is CASSPPAGSPGELVF. The CDR3 bases are TGTGCCAGCTCACCACCGGCTGGATCCCCCGGGGAGCTGGTTTTT.

This clonotype was observed a few times. Compared with germline, one end of the junction differs, possibly owing to a read error. The rearrangement links TRBV2 to TRBJ1-2; weak D call: TRBD1 (6 bases). CDR1 and CDR2 (germline): SNHLY, FYNNEI. The CDR3 spans 13 residues. The CDR3 coding sequence is TGTGCCAGCAGTGAAGCTCCCCTTGGGGGGCTGGTCTTC. Its protein is CASSEAPLGGLVF.

This clonotype occurred many times. The CDR3 here is CASSLLTGGNSPLHF. Here the CDR3 DNA reads TGTGCCAGCAGTTTATTGACAGGGGGGAATTCACCCCTCCACTTT. The chain recombines TRBV28 with TRBJ1-6; 9 bases line up with TRBD1. Germline CDR1 reads MDHEN; CDR2 reads SYDVKM. The CDR3 consists of 15 residues. Trimming removed 1 base from V and 7 bases from J; junction bases left unmatched: 2.

The V and J genes are TRBV2 and TRBJ2-1; a weak D match, TRBD1 (6 bases). The CDR3 loop spans 14 amino acids. V lost 2 bases to trimming and J lost 3 bases, with 8 bases between them. The V gene's germline CDR1 is SNHLY and CDR2 FYNNEI. The CDR3: CASSERDIYNEQFF. CDR3 DNA sequence: TGTGCCAGCAGTGAAAGGGACATCTACAATGAGCAGTTCTTC.

The chain uses TRBV4-3 and TRBJ2-1; the D gene is possibly TRBD2 (6 bases). Trimming took 1 base from V and 6 from J, leaving 16 bases between them. The CDR3 covers 16 residues. CDR1 and CDR2 (germline): LGHNA, YSLEER. The CDR3 DNA sequence: TGCGCCAGCAGCCAAGCATCCGGGAGAGGTTTCAATGAGCAGTTCTTC. Translated: CASSQASGRGFNEQFF.

This clonotype was seen a handful of times. The V and J genes are TRBV13 and TRBJ2-5; D uncertain. The CDR3 loop spans 18 amino acids. Germline V gene lookup returns CDR1 PRHDT and CDR2 FYEKMQ (reference sequence). Trimming removed 7 bases from V and 0 bases from J, with 24 bases in between. The CDR3 protein is CASTQTSGKGLYQETQYF. As DNA, the CDR3 is TGTGCCAGCACCCAGACAAGTGGGAAAGGCTTGTACCAAGAGACCCAGTACTTC.

With respect to this clonotype: One end of the junction varies from germline; a read error may be responsible. The chain recombines TRBV7-2 with TRBJ2-4; 7 nucleotides align to TRBD1. The CDR3 spans 15 residues. Per germline, CDR1 SGHTA and CDR2 FQGNSA. The CDR3: CASSPGDSRVNTQYF. The CDR3, as DNA: TGTGCCAGCAGCCCCGGGGACAGTCGTGTAAACACTCAGTACTTC.

Only a few counts were recorded for this clonotype. The rearrangement links TRBV29-1 to TRBJ1-1; D gene unclear. Germline CDR1 is SQVTM and CDR2 is ANQGSEA. This CDR3 comprises 10 residues. V lost 7 bases and J 5 bases, leaving 8 bases between the germline ends. CDR3 region: CSAGRTEAFF. CDR3 nucleotides: TGCAGCGCGGGCCGGACTGAAGCTTTCTTT.

In this sample, this clonotype turned up many times. The chain is built from TRBV7-3 and TRBJ2-3; D is unclear. Trimming took off 2 bases at V and 0 bases at J, with 15 bases between the two ends. CDR1 SGHTA and CDR2 FQGTGA come from the germline V gene. The CDR3 loop spans 17 amino acids. DNA for the CDR3: TGTGCCAGCAGCTTACAAGGGCGCTCGGTTAGCACAGATACGCAGTATTTT. Translated: CASSLQGRSVSTDTQYF. The variable domain in full, completed from reference TRBV7-3 and TRBJ2-3, reads GAGVSQTPSNKVTEKGKYVELRCDPISGHTALYWYRQSLGQGPEFLIYFQGTGAADDSGLPNDRFFAVRPEGSVSTLKIQRTERGDSAVYLCASSLQGRSVSTDTQYFGPGTRLTVL.

This clonotype was observed a few times. The chain is built from TRBV7-9 and TRBJ2-7; D unresolved. Germline-derived CDR1 and CDR2 are SEHNR and FQNEAQ (reference sequence). V lost 6 bases to trimming and J lost 3 bases, with 9 bases between them. CDR3 size: 12 residues. CDR3 DNA sequence: TGTGCCAGCAGACCAGTGGACTACGAGCAGTACTTC. Its protein is CASRPVDYEQYF.

The sample holds a few counts of this clonotype. The chain links TRBV6-5 to TRBJ1-3; 9 bases fit TRBD1. Germline-derived CDR1 and CDR2 are MNHEY and SVGAGI. The CDR3 sequence is 14 residues long. J was trimmed by 4 bases and V by 10 bases; bases with no gene match: 8. The CDR3, as DNA: TGTGCCAACCGGGACAGGGCGCCCGGAAACACCATATATTTT. Its translation is CANRDRAPGNTIYF.

Many counts were recorded for this clonotype. The chain carries TRBV6-2 or TRBV6-3 and TRBJ2-2, with 7 nucleotides matching TRBD1. J was trimmed by 4 bases and V by 5 bases; bases with no gene match: 7. The CDR3 consists of 15 residues. The V gene's germline CDR1 is MNHEY and CDR2 SVGEGT. The CDR3 DNA sequence: TGTGCCAGCAGTATGTGGGGACAGAGCACCGGGGAGCTGTTTTTT. Translated: CASSMWGQSTGELFF.

This clonotype was seen a few times. The chain uses TRBV12-3 or TRBV12-4 and TRBJ2-3, with D possibly being TRBD1 (6 bases). The V and J ends lost 6 bases and 11 bases respectively, with 15 bases between them. The CDR3 sequence is 12 residues long. Written as DNA, the CDR3 is TGTGCCAGCAGCTCAGGGGATCCCGTGCAGTATTTT. Residues: CASSSGDPVQYF.

The rearrangement uses TRBV30 and TRBJ2-3; D not certain. The CDR3 has 13 amino acids. The germline V gene has CDR1 GTSNPN and CDR2 SVGIG (reference sequence). Trimming removed 7 bases from V and 0 bases from J, with 11 bases in between. CDR3 protein: CASEGFSTDTQYF. CDR3 nucleotide sequence: TGTGCCTCCGAAGGGTTTAGCACAGATACGCAGTATTTT.

This clonotype was seen a few times. The chain has TRBV28 and TRBJ1-1; possibly TRBD1 for D (6 bases). CDR1 and CDR2 (germline): MDHEN, SYDVKM. The length of the CDR3 is 12 residues. V was clipped by 6 bases and J by 10 bases, with 15 bases between them. The CDR3 protein is CASRVRGASAFF. As DNA, the CDR3 is TGTGCCAGCAGGGTGAGGGGGGCGTCAGCTTTCTTT.

This clonotype was counted many times. This CDR3 is CAISEGQSEQYF. In DNA form, the CDR3 reads TGTGCCATCAGTGAGGGTCAGAGCGAGCAGTACTTC. The chain uses TRBV10-3 and TRBJ2-7; no clear D gene. This CDR3 is built from 12 residues. Per the germline V gene, CDR1 is ENHRY and CDR2 is SYGVKD. V shed 2 bases and J shed 6 bases, with 8 bases lying between them.

The rearrangement joins TRBV12-3 or TRBV12-4 to TRBJ2-4, with TRBD2 matching over 10 bases. This CDR3 has 18 amino acids. V shed 5 bases, J shed 2 bases, and the junction held 12 bases outside the gene matches. The CDR3 protein is CASSKASGSGGSKNIQYF. The CDR3 DNA is TGTGCCAGCAGTAAAGCTAGCGGGAGCGGCGGGTCCAAAAACATTCAGTACTTC.

This clonotype was seen a few times. This chain joins TRBV5-5 and TRBJ2-7, with a weak D call TRBD1 (5 bases). Per germline, CDR1 SGHKS and CDR2 YYEKEE (reference sequence). V lost 4 bases, J lost 5 bases, and 19 bases lay in between. This CDR3 is 15 amino acids long. CDR3 in amino acids: CASSRWGAGINEQYF. CDR3 DNA sequence: TGTGCCAGCAGCCGTTGGGGCGCAGGGATCAACGAGCAGTACTTC.